Below, one TCR beta chain is given with its context. The sample is drawn from a study of shared clonotypes between healthy human individuals. This CDR3 region has 15 residues. Germline V lookup: CDR1 GTSNPN, CDR2 SVGIG (reference sequence). Trimming left V 2 bases short and J 7 bases short, with 15 bases between. The data were produced by immunoSEQ multiplex PCR, yet TCRdb's version contains in-frame clones alone and is incomplete. The sample shows over a million clones, 75% to 85% of them seen only once. Material: memory CD4+ T cells from PBMCs. The subset: CD45RA-negative fraction. This sequence joins TRBV30 and TRBJ1-6, with D possibly TRBD1 on 6 matching bases. This receptor was taken from a man aged 18 to 30 in good health. Some clones in this sample may be carry-over from other donors' samples. This CDR3 is CAWSNAGTPNSPLHF. DNA of the CDR3: TGTGCCTGGAGTAACGCCGGGACACCCAATTCACCCCTCCACTTT.